Following are 25 T cell receptor beta chains from one sample sequenced in a study of cytomegalovirus exposure and HLA in healthy donors. PCR involved 60 Vbeta and 13 Jbeta primers. The table came from immunoSEQ multiplex PCR; TCRdb's copy has only in-frame clones and leaves some out. Here the sample spans about 100,000 clones, around 80% being singletons. The specimen sequenced was PBMCs. The origin of the receptors is a female donor in good health and CMV-seropositive.

The chain has TRBV28 and TRBJ1-2, with D possibly TRBD1 on 5 matching bases. The CDR3 totals 14 residues. Germline CDR1 reads MDHEN; CDR2 reads SYDVKM. The V gene lost 3 bases and the J gene lost 8 bases, with 16 bases spanning the gap. In nucleotides, the CDR3 is TGTGCCAGCAGTTTGATCCGGGACTTGGGAGGCTACACCTTC. This encodes CASSLIRDLGGYTF.

V is TRBV18 and J is TRBJ2-5; 7 nucleotides agree with TRBD1. CDR1 and CDR2 (germline): KGHSH, LQKENI. The CDR3 totals 14 residues. The J segment lost 4 bases and the V segment lost 1 base, leaving 3 bases of the junction unmatched. Here the CDR3 DNA reads TGTGCCAGCTCACCACAGGGGGCGGGAGAGACCCAGTACTTC. Its protein is CASSPQGAGETQYF. The full variable domain, completed using reference TRBV18 and TRBJ2-5, is NAGVMQNPRHLVRRRGQEARLRCSPMKGHSHVYWYRQLPEEGLKFMVYLQKENIIDESGMPKERFSAEFPKEGPSILRIQQVVRGDSAAYFCASSPQGAGETQYFGPGTRLLVL.

The chain is built from TRBV5-1 and TRBJ1-6, with D maybe TRBD1 (6 bases). The CDR3 covers 15 residues. Germline CDR1 is SGHRS and CDR2 is YFSETQ. V gave up 7 bases and J gave up 6 bases, with 17 bases separating them. The DNA for the CDR3 is TGCGCCAGCGCTCTGGACAGAAACTTTAATTCACCCCTCCACTTT. This translates into CASALDRNFNSPLHF.

The chain employs TRBV6-5 and TRBJ2-3; D is unclear. The CDR3 has 13 residues. Trimming removed 7 bases from V and 0 bases from J, with 8 bases in between. Germline lookup yields CDR1 MNHEY and CDR2 SVGAGI. CDR3 coding DNA: TGTGCCAGCAACCAAGCTAGCACAGATACGCAGTATTTT. Translation gives CASNQASTDTQYF.

Only one count was recorded for this clone. The J gene is TRBJ1-2, the V gene TRBV30; D remains ambiguous. The length of the CDR3 is 12 residues. The germline V and J ends were trimmed by 6 bases and 8 bases, with 16 bases remaining between them. The germline V gene encodes CDR1 GTSNPN and CDR2 SVGIG (reference sequence). In nucleotides, the CDR3 is TGTGCCTGCCCGGCTCGCCTCGGGGGCTACACCTTC. It encodes CACPARLGGYTF.

V gene TRBV21-1 combines with J gene TRBJ2-3; the D call of TRBD1 is as the table states it, not checked on the DNA. TRBV21-1 is annotated as a pseudogene. The CDR3 runs to 16 residues. CDR3 sequence reads: CASSKGGGPTTDTQYF. In nucleotides, the CDR3 is TGTGCCAGCAGCAAAGGAGGGGGACCCACCACAGATACGCAGTATTTT.

This clone was counted once. This chain joins TRBV29-1 and TRBJ2-5, with 7 bases fitting TRBD2. The CDR3 has 15 amino acids. The J segment lost 0 bases and the V segment lost 1 base, leaving 5 bases of the junction unmatched. Germline CDR1 and CDR2: SQVTM and ANQGSEA. CDR3 bases: TGCAGCGTTGAAGTAGGGGACTACAACCAAGAGACCCAGTACTTC. Its translation is CSVEVGDYNQETQYF. Full variable domain (rest looked up from reference TRBV29-1 and TRBJ2-5): SAVISQKPSRDICQRGTSLTIQCQVDSQVTMMFWYRQQPGQSLTLIATANQGSEATYESGFVIDKFPISRPNLTFSTLTVSNMSPEDSSIYLCSVEVGDYNQETQYFGPGTRLLVL.

The chain is built from TRBV6-5 and TRBJ1-2; D ambiguous. The CDR3 runs 13 residues. Germline V gene lookup returns CDR1 MNHEY and CDR2 SVGAGI. Trimming removed 5 bases at V and 8 bases at J, with 15 bases between. The CDR3 loop reads CASSPGGSLGYTF. The CDR3 DNA sequence: TGTGCCAGCAGTCCCGGAGGGTCGTTAGGCTACACCTTC.

The chain combines TRBV14 with TRBJ2-7, with 9 bases fitting TRBD2. J lost 0 bases, V lost 4 bases, and 7 bases had no gene match. The length of the CDR3 is 16 residues. Germline V lookup: CDR1 SGHDN, CDR2 FVKESK. DNA for the CDR3: TGTGCCAGCAGCCGACGACTAGCGGAGAGCTCCTACGAGCAGTACTTC. This encodes CASSRRLAESSYEQYF.

The chain is built from TRBV5-1 and TRBJ2-1, with TRBD2 identical over 10 bases. Trimming cost V 4 bases and J 9 bases; bases outside gene matches: 7. The CDR3 spans 14 residues. Germline V gives CDR1 SGHRS, CDR2 YFSETQ. The CDR3 loop reads CASSRSGRGGEQFF. The DNA of the CDR3 is TGCGCCAGCAGCCGGAGCGGGAGGGGGGGTGAGCAGTTCTTC.

The chain recombines TRBV18 with TRBJ2-1, with D perhaps TRBD2 (6 bases). The CDR3 runs to 13 residues. Germline loops: CDR1 KGHSH, CDR2 LQKENI. The V end lost 6 bases, the J end lost 6 bases, and 12 bases lay between the germline ends. In nucleotides, the CDR3 is TGTGCCAGCTCCACGGGGGACGGCAATGAGCAGTTCTTC. This sequence encodes CASSTGDGNEQFF.

Remarks on this clone: At one end, the junction sequence differs from germline, possibly due to a read error. The chain has TRBV5-5 and TRBJ1-6, with D tentatively TRBD1 (5 bases). Germline CDR1 SGHKS, CDR2 YYEKEE (reference sequence). CDR3 size: 14 residues. The CDR3 reads CASSLGRVDSPLHF. In nucleotides, the CDR3 is TGTGCCAGTAGCTTGGGCAGGGTAGATTCACCCCTCCACTTT.

V usage is TRBV29-1 and J usage is TRBJ2-2; D is unclear. Germline assignment: CDR1 SQVTM and CDR2 ANQGSEA. V shed 7 bases and J shed 3 bases, with 15 bases lying between them. This CDR3 contains 14 residues. CDR3 in amino acids: CSALRRYDTGELFF. The CDR3 nucleotides are TGCAGCGCCCTGCGGCGTTACGACACCGGGGAGCTGTTTTTT.

The chain is built from TRBV5-1 and TRBJ1-1, with D perhaps TRBD1 (5 bases). V was cut by 4 bases and J by 0 bases, with 13 bases left in between. Germline-derived CDR1 and CDR2 are SGHRS and YFSETQ. The CDR3 runs to 15 residues. DNA for the CDR3: TGCGCCAGCAGCGGGGCTGGACAACTGAACACTGAAGCTTTCTTT. Translating gives CASSGAGQLNTEAFF.

The J gene is TRBJ1-1, the V gene TRBV2; D unresolved. The CDR3 totals 14 residues. Trimming pared 3 bases from V and 1 base from J, leaving 9 bases between. Germline loops: CDR1 SNHLY, CDR2 FYNNEI. CDR3 in amino acids: CASSERTANTEAFF. CDR3 nucleotides: TGTGCCAGCAGTGAGCGAACAGCGAACACTGAAGCTTTCTTT.

The chain combines TRBV5-1 with TRBJ2-7; the D gene is possibly TRBD2 (5 bases). This CDR3 has 14 amino acids. V shed 6 bases and J shed 0 bases, with 13 bases lying between them. Germline-derived CDR1 and CDR2 are SGHRS and YFSETQ. This CDR3 is CASTGSVNSYEQYF. CDR3 nucleotides: TGCGCCAGCACGGGATCAGTCAACTCCTACGAGCAGTACTTC.

The J gene is TRBJ2-2, the V gene TRBV19; 12 bases map to TRBD2. Germline V gives CDR1 LNHDA, CDR2 SQIVND (reference sequence). The V and J ends lost 5 bases and 7 bases, in that order; junction bases with no gene match: 8. CDR3 length equals 16 residues. CDR3 bases: TGTGCCAGTAGTCTCGGACTAGCGGGGTCGGGCGGGGAGCTGTTTTTT. Translated: CASSLGLAGSGGELFF.

Worth noting for this clone: A junction boundary mismatches the germline segment, possibly from a read error. The chain carries TRBV6-5 and TRBJ2-4; possible D gene TRBD1, 6 bases. The CDR3 is 13 residues long. Germline loops: CDR1 MNHEY, CDR2 SVGAGI. The CDR3 reads CANSYSGANIQYF. The CDR3 bases are TGTGCCAACAGTTACTCAGGGGCGAACATTCAGTACTTC.

In DNA, the CDR3 is TGTGCCAGCAGCCCCCCCGGGACAGGCTCCTATAATTCACCCCTCCACTTT. Its translation: CASSPPGTGSYNSPLHF. The genes are TRBV4-2 and TRBJ1-6; TRBD1 matches 8 bases. This CDR3 region has 17 residues. Germline V gene data show CDR1 as LGHNA and CDR2 as YNFKEQ. The V segment lost 4 bases and the J segment 0 bases; nucleotides outside the gene matches: 5.

The J gene is TRBJ2-7, the V gene TRBV29-1, with TRBD1 as a possible D gene (6 bases). Germline CDR1 reads SQVTM; CDR2 reads ANQGSEA. The V and J ends lost 3 bases and 2 bases respectively, with 11 bases between them. This CDR3 has 13 amino acids. In nucleotides, the CDR3 is TGCAGCGTTGAGGGCAGGGGCCCCTACGAGCAGTACTTC. This encodes CSVEGRGPYEQYF.

The V call is TRBV6-5, the J call TRBJ2-5, with 10 bases that match TRBD2. The DNA end is more similar to TRBJ2-7, so the J call may be wrong. Germline lookup yields CDR1 MNHEY and CDR2 SVGAGI. The CDR3 sequence is 15 residues long. This CDR3 is CASRGWSSGSDEQYF. CDR3 DNA sequence: TGTGCCAGCAGGGGATGGTCTAGCGGGAGTGACGAGCAGTACTTC.

This clone appeared once. The chain employs TRBV11-2 and TRBJ1-2, with unresolved D. This CDR3 is built from 13 residues. V lost 3 bases, J lost 4 bases, and 9 bases lay in between. Germline V gene sequence: CDR1 SGHAT, CDR2 FQNNGV. CDR3 loop: CASSLVEAYGYTF. The CDR3 bases are TGTGCCAGCAGCTTGGTGGAGGCCTATGGCTACACCTTC.

The chain joins TRBV7-8 to TRBJ1-5; D is undetermined. CDR1 is SGHVS, CDR2 FQNEAQ, per germline. V was pared by 5 bases and J by 0 bases, with 17 bases between. The CDR3 loop spans 17 amino acids. The CDR3 sequence: CASSKEEAYYSNQPQHF. The CDR3 region has the DNA TGTGCCAGCAGCAAAGAGGAGGCATACTATAGCAATCAGCCCCAGCATTTT.

The rearrangement joins TRBV20-1 to TRBJ1-1; D not certain. Germline V gene lookup returns CDR1 DFQATT and CDR2 SNEGSKA (reference sequence). V lost 6 bases to trimming and J lost 3 bases, with 5 bases between them. CDR3 length equals 10 residues. The CDR3 spells CSAYHTEAFF. The CDR3 bases are TGCAGTGCCTATCACACTGAAGCTTTCTTT.

The chain couples TRBV11-2 to TRBJ1-1, with 10 nucleotides matching TRBD1. The V gene's germline CDR1 is SGHAT and CDR2 FQNNGV. V trimming: 4 bases; J trimming: 5 bases; junction bases outside the gene matches: 4. This CDR3 spans 14 amino acids. This chain's CDR3 is CASSWDRGGTEAFF. CDR3 bases: TGTGCCAGCAGCTGGGACAGGGGAGGTACTGAAGCTTTCTTT.